Below, 5 T cell receptor beta chains from the same sample are listed, as sequenced in a study of blood T cell repertoires in COVID-19. Measured with immunoSEQ multiplex PCR; TCRdb has only the in-frame clones, and not every one. The table includes approximately 260,000 clones, 75% to 90% detected once. Sequenced: peripheral blood. The source is a man in his 60s who had recovered from COVID-19.

The rearrangement links TRBV6-5 to TRBJ2-1; D not certain. In germline, CDR1 is MNHEY, CDR2 SVGAGI. The CDR3 length is 11 residues. V dropped 11 bases and J dropped 7 bases, with 12 bases sitting between them. CDR3 bases: TGTGCCGCCCTACGAAATAATGAGCAGTTCTTC. Protein product: CAALRNNEQFF.

The gene calls are TRBV12-5 and TRBJ1-4; weak D call: TRBD1 (6 bases). Deletions cut 9 bases from V and 7 bases from J, with 12 bases between. The CDR3 totals 12 residues. Per germline, CDR1 LGHNT and CDR2 FRNRAP. The CDR3 nucleotides are TGTGCTAGCTCCAGCAGGGGTGAAAAACTGTTTTTT. It translates to CASSSRGEKLFF.

The chain uses TRBV5-1 and TRBJ1-1; perhaps TRBD1 as D (5 bases). CDR1 is SGHRS and CDR2 is YFSETQ in the germline V gene. This CDR3 spans 15 amino acids. The V gene lost 4 bases and the J gene lost 0 bases, with 13 bases spanning the gap. The CDR3 DNA reads as TGCGCCAGCAGCCCCCAGGGTTCCCTGAACACTGAAGCTTTCTTT. Protein product: CASSPQGSLNTEAFF.

This chain joins TRBV4-1 and TRBJ2-1; TRBD2 might be the D (7 bases). The CDR3 totals 16 residues. CDR1 and CDR2 (germline): MGHRA, YSYEKL. Trimming cost V 4 bases and J 4 bases, with 17 bases left between them. CDR3 DNA: TGCGCCAGCAGCCGCGGCGGGGGCATGAGATACAATGAGCAGTTCTTC. It translates to CASSRGGGMRYNEQFF.

This chain links TRBV24-1 with TRBJ2-1; 11 nucleotides match TRBD1. The V and J ends lost 5 bases and 4 bases, in that order; junction bases with no gene match: 6. The CDR3 spans 16 residues. Looked up from germline, CDR1 is KGHDR and CDR2 is SFDVKD. The DNA of the CDR3 is TGTGCCACCAGTGGGCTGGGACAGGGGGGATACAATGAGCAGTTCTTC. It codes for CATSGLGQGGYNEQFF.